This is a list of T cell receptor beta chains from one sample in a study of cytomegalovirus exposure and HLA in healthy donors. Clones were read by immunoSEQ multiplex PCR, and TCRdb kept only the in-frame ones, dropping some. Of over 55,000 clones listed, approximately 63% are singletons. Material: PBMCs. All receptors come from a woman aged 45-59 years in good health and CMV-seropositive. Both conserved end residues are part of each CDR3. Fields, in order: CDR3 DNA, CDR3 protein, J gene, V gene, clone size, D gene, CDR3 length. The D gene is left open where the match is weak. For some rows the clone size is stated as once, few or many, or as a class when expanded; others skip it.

cdr3_nt: TGTGCCAGCAGCTCGGGACAGTTCCATAGCAATCAGCCCCAGCATTTT
cdr3_aa: CASSSGQFHSNQPQHF
j_call: TRBJ1-5
v_call: TRBV5-8
clone_size: NA
d_call: TRBD1
cdr3_length: 16

cdr3_nt: TGCGCCAGCAGCTTAAGGACAGGGGACGAAAAACTGTTTTTT
cdr3_aa: CASSLRTGDEKLFF
j_call: TRBJ1-4
v_call: TRBV5-1
clone_size: few
d_call: TRBD1
cdr3_length: 14

cdr3_nt: TGTGCCAGCAGATCAGGGACAGGGGGCGTGTACGAGCAGTACTTC
cdr3_aa: CASRSGTGGVYEQYF
j_call: TRBJ2-7
v_call: TRBV2
clone_size: NA
d_call: TRBD1
cdr3_length: 15

cdr3_nt: TGTGCCAGCAGCTTAGGACAGAACACTGAAGCTTTCTTT
cdr3_aa: CASSLGQNTEAFF
j_call: TRBJ1-1
v_call: TRBV7-8
clone_size: NA
d_call: NA
cdr3_length: 13

cdr3_nt: TGTGCCAGCAGTTCCTACAGGGGGCGGACAGGTACGCAGTATTTT
cdr3_aa: CASSSYRGRTGTQYF
j_call: TRBJ2-3
v_call: TRBV27
clone_size: NA
d_call: TRBD1
cdr3_length: 15

cdr3_nt: TGTGCCAGCGGCGACAGGGGGCAAGGGGCCAACGTCCTGACTTTC
cdr3_aa: CASGDRGQGANVLTF
j_call: TRBJ2-6
v_call: TRBV28
clone_size: NA
d_call: TRBD1
cdr3_length: 15

cdr3_nt: TGCAGCGTTGGGACTAGCGGGAGACAAGATACGCAGTATTTT
cdr3_aa: CSVGTSGRQDTQYF
j_call: TRBJ2-3
v_call: TRBV29-1
clone_size: once
d_call: TRBD2
cdr3_length: 14

cdr3_nt: TGCAGCGTCGCCAGACAGGGAATCTCTGGAAACACCATATATTTT
cdr3_aa: CSVARQGISGNTIYF
j_call: TRBJ1-3
v_call: TRBV29-1
clone_size: NA
d_call: TRBD1
cdr3_length: 15

cdr3_nt: TGTGCCAGCAGTCTGACAGCTAGCTCCTACGAGCAGTACTTC
cdr3_aa: CASSLTASSYEQYF
j_call: TRBJ2-7
v_call: TRBV28
clone_size: NA
d_call: NA
cdr3_length: 14

cdr3_nt: TGTGCCAGCAGCTTAGCGTCGGTAGACACCGGGGAGCTGTTTTTT
cdr3_aa: CASSLASVDTGELFF
j_call: TRBJ2-2
v_call: TRBV7-2
clone_size: NA
d_call: NA
cdr3_length: 15

cdr3_nt: TGTGCCAGCAGCGTAGCGGGAGGACAGGGCTCTGGAAACACCATATATTTT
cdr3_aa: CASSVAGGQGSGNTIYF
j_call: TRBJ1-3
v_call: TRBV9
clone_size: NA
d_call: TRBD1
cdr3_length: 17

cdr3_nt: TGTGCCTGGAGTCCAGGACAGGGAAACACTGAAGCTTTCTTT
cdr3_aa: CAWSPGQGNTEAFF
j_call: TRBJ1-1
v_call: TRBV30
clone_size: NA
d_call: TRBD1
cdr3_length: 14

cdr3_nt: TGTGCCAGCACGTGGGCCAGGGGGCAGAAGCAGTACTTC
cdr3_aa: CASTWARGQKQYF
j_call: TRBJ2-7
v_call: TRBV6-5
clone_size: NA
d_call: TRBD1
cdr3_length: 13

cdr3_nt: TGTGCCAGCATCGACTCCATGAACACTGAAGCTTTCTTT
cdr3_aa: CASIDSMNTEAFF
j_call: TRBJ1-1
v_call: TRBV11-2
clone_size: NA
d_call: NA
cdr3_length: 13

cdr3_nt: TGTGCCAGCAGCGTAGACGGGGGGGACTACAATGAGCAGTTCTTC
cdr3_aa: CASSVDGGDYNEQFF
j_call: TRBJ2-1
v_call: TRBV9
clone_size: NA
d_call: TRBD2
cdr3_length: 15

cdr3_nt: TGTGCCAGCAGCTTAGACGGGACAGGGGGCGAGCAGTACTTC
cdr3_aa: CASSLDGTGGEQYF
j_call: TRBJ2-7
v_call: TRBV7-6
clone_size: once
d_call: TRBD1
cdr3_length: 14

cdr3_nt: TGTGCCAGCAGCTCCCTGGCAGGGGGAAACTATGGCTACACCTTC
cdr3_aa: CASSSLAGGNYGYTF
j_call: TRBJ1-2
v_call: TRBV28
clone_size: NA
d_call: TRBD1
cdr3_length: 15

cdr3_nt: TGCAGCGTTGGGCGGGGGACAGGGGACGGTGGAGAGCAGTTCTTC
cdr3_aa: CSVGRGTGDGGEQFF
j_call: TRBJ2-1
v_call: TRBV29-1
clone_size: NA
d_call: TRBD1
cdr3_length: 15

cdr3_nt: TGTGCAAGTCGCTTAGCTTTCCGGACAGGGTCAACTGAAGCTTTCTTT
cdr3_aa: CASRLAFRTGSTEAFF
j_call: TRBJ1-1
v_call: TRBV12-2
clone_size: NA
d_call: NA
cdr3_length: 16

cdr3_nt: TGTGCCTGGAGTCGCGGGCGGAACACCGGGGAGCTGTTTTTT
cdr3_aa: CAWSRGRNTGELFF
j_call: TRBJ2-2
v_call: TRBV30
clone_size: once
d_call: NA
cdr3_length: 14

cdr3_nt: TGTGCCAGCAGCTTAGTCGGGGGGGGACAAACCTACGAGCAGTACTTC
cdr3_aa: CASSLVGGGQTYEQYF
j_call: TRBJ2-7
v_call: TRBV7-2
clone_size: NA
d_call: TRBD2
cdr3_length: 16

cdr3_nt: TGTGCCAGTAGTATAGATCTATATGGGACAGTGATAGCCAAAAACATTCAGTACTTC
cdr3_aa: CASSIDLYGTVIAKNIQYF
j_call: TRBJ2-4
v_call: TRBV19
clone_size: NA
d_call: TRBD1
cdr3_length: 19

cdr3_nt: TGTGCCAGCATTCTACAGGGGGCCATTCCAGGGAATGAGCAGTTCTTC
cdr3_aa: CASILQGAIPGNEQFF
j_call: TRBJ2-1
v_call: TRBV2
clone_size: NA
d_call: TRBD1
cdr3_length: 16

cdr3_nt: TGTGCCAGCAGAGGGGGTTCTCCGAATCAGCCCCAGCATTTT
cdr3_aa: CASRGGSPNQPQHF
j_call: TRBJ1-5
v_call: TRBV6-1
clone_size: NA
d_call: NA
cdr3_length: 14

cdr3_nt: TGTGCCAGCAGCGCCGAGGAGGGGAGCTCCTATAATTCACCCCTCCACTTT
cdr3_aa: CASSAEEGSSYNSPLHF
j_call: TRBJ1-6
v_call: TRBV9
clone_size: once
d_call: NA
cdr3_length: 17

cdr3_nt: TGTGCCAGCAGCTTAGCCCTACTAGCGGACAGGCAGTTCTTC
cdr3_aa: CASSLALLADRQFF
j_call: TRBJ2-1
v_call: TRBV7-2
clone_size: NA
d_call: TRBD2
cdr3_length: 14

cdr3_nt: TGCGGTACAGGGAAAGACTATGGCTACACCTTC
cdr3_aa: CGTGKDYGYTF
j_call: TRBJ1-2
v_call: TRBV20-1
clone_size: NA
d_call: NA
cdr3_length: 11

cdr3_nt: TGTGCCACCAGCAGAGGGGGCGGATGGGAGACCCAGTACTTC
cdr3_aa: CATSRGGGWETQYF
j_call: TRBJ2-5
v_call: TRBV15
clone_size: once
d_call: NA
cdr3_length: 14

cdr3_nt: TGTGCCAGCAGTTCACAGGGTTTCCAACAGCCCCAGCATTTT
cdr3_aa: CASSSQGFQQPQHF
j_call: TRBJ1-5
v_call: TRBV27
clone_size: NA
d_call: NA
cdr3_length: 14

cdr3_nt: TGTGCCGGGGGGATTTGGACCGGGGAGCTGTTTTTT
cdr3_aa: CAGGIWTGELFF
j_call: TRBJ2-2
v_call: TRBV6-5
clone_size: once
d_call: NA
cdr3_length: 12

cdr3_nt: TGTGCCAGCACGATAGGGACAGGGGGTTTCAAGACCCAGTACTTC
cdr3_aa: CASTIGTGGFKTQYF
j_call: TRBJ2-5
v_call: TRBV2
clone_size: few
d_call: TRBD1
cdr3_length: 15